This T cell receptor (beta chain) was recorded in a study of immune evolution from preneoplasia to lung adenocarcinoma. Trimming took 5 bases from V and 3 from J, leaving 7 bases between them. The length of the CDR3 is 11 residues. Germline V gene data show CDR1 as GTSNPN and CDR2 as SVGIG (reference sequence). Resections took place in Japan or China from about 2014 to 2017. Histologic diagnosis was independently verified by two lung pathologists. General study results and limits: Top clone share appeared to fall from AAH through AIS, MIA, adenocarcinoma. Clonality was highest in normal lung, lower in later-stage lesions apparently.

Data came from immunoSEQ multiplex PCR; TCRdb stores just in-frame clones and leaves some out. This table has around 7,000 clones, 60% to 85% appearing once. Concerning this clone itself: Its antigen remains unidentified.

This clonotype was obtained from a person between 65 and 79 years old with lung adenocarcinoma. The chain joins TRBV30 to TRBJ1-1; D uncertain. The sample taken for sequencing was FFPE adjacent normal lung tissue. CDR3 in amino acids: CAWGRDTEAFF. CDR3 DNA sequence: TGTGCCTGGGGGAGGGACACTGAAGCTTTCTTT.